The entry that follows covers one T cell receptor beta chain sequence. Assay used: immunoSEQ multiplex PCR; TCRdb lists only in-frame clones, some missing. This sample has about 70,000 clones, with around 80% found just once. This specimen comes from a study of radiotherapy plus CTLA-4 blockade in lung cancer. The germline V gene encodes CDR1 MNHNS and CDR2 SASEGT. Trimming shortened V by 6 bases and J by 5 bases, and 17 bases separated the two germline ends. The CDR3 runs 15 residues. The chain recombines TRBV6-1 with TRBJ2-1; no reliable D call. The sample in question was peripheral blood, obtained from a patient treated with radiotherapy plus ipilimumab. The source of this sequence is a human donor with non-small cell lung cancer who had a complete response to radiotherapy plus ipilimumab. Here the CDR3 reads CASRGSPSFHNEQFF. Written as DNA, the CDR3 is TGTGCCAGCAGGGGTTCCCCCTCCTTTCACAATGAGCAGTTCTTC.